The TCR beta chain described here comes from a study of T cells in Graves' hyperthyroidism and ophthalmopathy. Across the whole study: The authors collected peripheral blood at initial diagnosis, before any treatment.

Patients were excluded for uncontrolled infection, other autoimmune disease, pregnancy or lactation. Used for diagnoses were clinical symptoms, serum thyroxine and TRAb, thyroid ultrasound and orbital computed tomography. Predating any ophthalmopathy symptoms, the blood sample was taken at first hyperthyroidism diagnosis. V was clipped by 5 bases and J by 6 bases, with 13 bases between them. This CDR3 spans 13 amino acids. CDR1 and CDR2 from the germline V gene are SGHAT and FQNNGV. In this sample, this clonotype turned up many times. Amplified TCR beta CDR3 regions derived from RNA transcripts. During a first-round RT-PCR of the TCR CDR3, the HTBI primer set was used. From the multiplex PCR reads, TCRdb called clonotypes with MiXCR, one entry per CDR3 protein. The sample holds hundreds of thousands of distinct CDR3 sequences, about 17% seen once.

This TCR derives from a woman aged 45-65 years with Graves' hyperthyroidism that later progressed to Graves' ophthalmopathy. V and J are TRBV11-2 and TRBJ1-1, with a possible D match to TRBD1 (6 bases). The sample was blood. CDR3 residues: CASSLFRGPEAFF. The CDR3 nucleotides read TGTGCCAGCAGCCTCTTCAGGGGACCTGAAGCTTTCTTT.